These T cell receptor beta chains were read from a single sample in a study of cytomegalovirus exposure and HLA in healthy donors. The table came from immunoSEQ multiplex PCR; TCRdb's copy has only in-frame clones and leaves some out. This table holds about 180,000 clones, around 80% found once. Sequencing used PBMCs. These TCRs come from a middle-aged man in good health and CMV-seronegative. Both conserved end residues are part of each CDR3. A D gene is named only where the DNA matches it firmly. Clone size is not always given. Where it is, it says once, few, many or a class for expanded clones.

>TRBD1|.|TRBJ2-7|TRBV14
TGTGCCAGCAGCCCCTTACAGGGGGCAATAGTTTACGAGCAGTACTTC
CASSPLQGAIVYEQYF
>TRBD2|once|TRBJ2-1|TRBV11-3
TGTGCCAGCAGCGTACTCGCGGGAGAGGGTGATGAGCAGTTCTTC
CASSVLAGEGDEQFF
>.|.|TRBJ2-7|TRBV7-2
TGTGCCAGCAGCTTGACTGCCAGCGGTTCCTACGAGCAGTACTTC
CASSLTASGSYEQYF
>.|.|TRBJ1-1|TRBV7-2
TGTGCCAGCAGCTTTCAGATGAACACTGAAGCTTTCTTT
CASSFQMNTEAFF
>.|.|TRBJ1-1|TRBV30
TGTGCCTGGAGTATGCCCGGCACTGAAGCTTTCTTT
CAWSMPGTEAFF
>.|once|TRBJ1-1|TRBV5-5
TGTGCCAGCAGCTTGATCTTCCCAGGGGTTATGAACACTGAAGCTTTCTTT
CASSLIFPGVMNTEAFF
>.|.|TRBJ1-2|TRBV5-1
TGCGCCAGCAGCATAGTAGCAGGGTCTAACTATGGCTACACCTTC
CASSIVAGSNYGYTF
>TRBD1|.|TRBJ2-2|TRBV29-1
TGCAGCGTTGAAGTGACAGGGGGCCGGAACACCGGGGAGCTGTTTTTT
CSVEVTGGRNTGELFF
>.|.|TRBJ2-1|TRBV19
TGTGCCAGTAGTATGGGAGGTCGGAATGAGCAGTTCTTC
CASSMGGRNEQFF
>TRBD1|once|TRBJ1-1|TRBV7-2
TGTGCCAGCAGCCTTCGAACAGGGGCGAACACTGAAGCTTTCTTT
CASSLRTGANTEAFF
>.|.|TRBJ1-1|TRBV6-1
TGTGCCAGCAAGGCAGGGAACACTGAAGCTTTCTTT
CASKAGNTEAFF
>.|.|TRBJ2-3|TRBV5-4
TGTGCCAGCAGCCAGGGTATGGCGGGGACGGATACGCAGTATTTT
CASSQGMAGTDTQYF
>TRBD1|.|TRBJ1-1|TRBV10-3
TGTGCCATCAGTGAGTCAAGGGGGCAGAGTGAAGCTTTCTTT
CAISESRGQSEAFF
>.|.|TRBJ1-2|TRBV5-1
TGCGCCAGCAGTTTGGGGGGGGTCTATGGCTACACCTTC
CASSLGGVYGYTF
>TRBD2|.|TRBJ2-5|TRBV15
TGTGCCACCAGCGAGGGAGGGGCAAGAGAGACCCAGTACTTC
CATSEGGARETQYF
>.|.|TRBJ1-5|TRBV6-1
TGTGCCAGCGGCGGCAGGGGAGCACATCAGCCCCAGCATTTT
CASGGRGAHQPQHF
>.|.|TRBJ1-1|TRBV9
TGTGCCAGCAGCGCACAGGGTAACACTGAAGCTTTCTTT
CASSAQGNTEAFF
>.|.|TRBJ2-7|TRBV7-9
TGTGCCAGCAGCTTAGACAGGAGAGTCTCCTACGAGCAGTACTTC
CASSLDRRVSYEQYF
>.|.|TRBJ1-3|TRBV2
TGTGCCAGCTGGGGCACGAGCTCTGGAAACACCATATATTTT
CASWGTSSGNTIYF
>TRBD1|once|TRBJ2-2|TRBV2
TGTGCCAGCAGCCTTTATCGGGACAGGCTGAACACCGGGGAGCTGTTTTTT
CASSLYRDRLNTGELFF
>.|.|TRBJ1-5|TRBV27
TGTGCCAGCAGACTCGGGGGTCGGAATCAGCCCCAGCATTTT
CASRLGGRNQPQHF
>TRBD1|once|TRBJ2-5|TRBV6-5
TGTGCCAGCAGCGACAGGGGGCACCCCCAAGAGACCCAGTACTTC
CASSDRGHPQETQYF
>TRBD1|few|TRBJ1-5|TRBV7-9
TGTGCCAGCAGCTTACAAGCTGGGGACAGGGGGCGATGGCAGCCCCAGCATTTT
CASSLQAGDRGRWQPQHF
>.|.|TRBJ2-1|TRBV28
TGTGCCAGCAGTCGGGGACTGCCTGTCAATGAGCAGTTCTTC
CASSRGLPVNEQFF
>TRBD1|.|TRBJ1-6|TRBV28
TGTGCCAGCAGTTACAGGGGACGCTATAATTCACCCCTCCACTTT
CASSYRGRYNSPLHF
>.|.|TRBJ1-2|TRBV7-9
TGTTCCAGCAGCCGTCGGGAGAACTATGGCTACACCTTC
CSSSRRENYGYTF
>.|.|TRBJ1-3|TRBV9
TGTGCCAGCAGCCCCGCCCTTCTGACAGGAAGAACTGGAAACACCATATATTTT
CASSPALLTGRTGNTIYF
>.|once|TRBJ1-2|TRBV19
TGTGCCAGTAGTATACCGGGCCGGAGGTCCTATGGCTACACCTTC
CASSIPGRRSYGYTF
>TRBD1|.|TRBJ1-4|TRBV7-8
TGTGCCAGCAGCTTATCTCGAACAGGGGCTAATGAAAAACTGTTTTTT
CASSLSRTGANEKLFF
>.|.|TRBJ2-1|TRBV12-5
TGTGCTAGTGGTGGACTCCCTCTCTCCGAGGGGCAGTTCTTC
CASGGLPLSEGQFF
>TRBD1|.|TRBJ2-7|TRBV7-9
TGTTCCAGCAGCCTTACAGGGGTTCACGAGCAGTACTTC
CSSSLTGVHEQYF
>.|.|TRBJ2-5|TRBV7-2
TGTGCCAGCAGCTTAGCGTCAGGCTACCAAGAGACCCAGTACTTC
CASSLASGYQETQYF
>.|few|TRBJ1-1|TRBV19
TGTGCCAGCCAGTACGACACTGAAGCTTTCTTT
CASQYDTEAFF
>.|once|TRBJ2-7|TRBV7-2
TGTGCCAGCAGCGAGAGGGCGGGGGCCTCCTACGAGCAGTACTTC
CASSERAGASYEQYF
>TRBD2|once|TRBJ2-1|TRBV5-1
TGCGCCAGCAGCTTGGCTAGCGGAAACAATGAGCAGTTCTTC
CASSLASGNNEQFF
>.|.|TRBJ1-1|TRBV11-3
TGTGCCAGCAGCTTAGATCAACAGGGAGAAGCTTTCTTT
CASSLDQQGEAFF
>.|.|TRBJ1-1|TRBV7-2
TGTGCCAGCAGACGAACAGGGCCCACTGAAGCTTTCTTT
CASRRTGPTEAFF
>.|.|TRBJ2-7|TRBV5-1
TGCGCCAGCAGCCCCGCCTACGAGCAGTACTTC
CASSPAYEQYF
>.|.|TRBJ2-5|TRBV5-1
TGCGCCAGCAGCTTGGGACAGTACCAAGAGACCCAGTACTTC
CASSLGQYQETQYF
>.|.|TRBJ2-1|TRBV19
TGTGCCAGTAGGTTGTTGCGCAGAGGGATTGGCAATGAGCAGTTCTTC
CASRLLRRGIGNEQFF
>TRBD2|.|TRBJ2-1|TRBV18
TGTGCCAGCTCACCCCGGACTAGTCCCAATGAGCAGTTCTTC
CASSPRTSPNEQFF
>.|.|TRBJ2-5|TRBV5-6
TGTGCCACCACTCGGGGGTTCCAAGAGACCCAGTACTTC
CATTRGFQETQYF
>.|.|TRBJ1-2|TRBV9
TGTGCCAGCAGCCCCAGCCGGGGGGCAGGCGGCTACACCTTC
CASSPSRGAGGYTF
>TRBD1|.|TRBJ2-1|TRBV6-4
TGTGCCAGCAGTGAATGGACAGGATCCTACAATGAGCAGTTCTTC
CASSEWTGSYNEQFF
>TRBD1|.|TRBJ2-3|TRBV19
TGTGCCAGTAGTCTACGACAGGGGCGCGGAGATACGCAGTATTTT
CASSLRQGRGDTQYF
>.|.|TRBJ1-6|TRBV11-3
TGTGCCAGCGAGGGGGACGCCCAAGATAATTCACCCCTCCACTTT
CASEGDAQDNSPLHF
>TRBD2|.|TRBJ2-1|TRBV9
TGTGCCAGCAGCGTCGCTCCGGGACTAGCGGCCTCAGGGGAGCAGTTCTTC
CASSVAPGLAASGEQFF
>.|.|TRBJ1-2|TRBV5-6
TGTGCCAGCAGCTTGAGACAGCAGTATGGCTACACCTTC
CASSLRQQYGYTF
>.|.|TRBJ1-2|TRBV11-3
TGTGCCAGCAGCGAAGGGGTCTATGGCTACACCTTC
CASSEGVYGYTF